This T cell receptor beta chain originates from a study of blood T cell repertoires in COVID-19. Study information: All recovered Cohort 3 donors got two negative PCRs, got clearance, or saw symptom resolution. Italy, Spain and the United States were the sources of the convalescent and acute COVID-19 samples.

J gave up 7 bases and V 1 base, and 6 bases lay outside the gene matches. This CDR3 region has 14 residues. Germline loops: CDR1 LGHDT, CDR2 YNNKEL (reference sequence). Profiled with immunoSEQ multiplex PCR; TCRdb holds only in-frame clones, not every one. The table includes around 140,000 clones, about 87% detected once. Cohort allocation depended upon clinical history that participants reported. The source is a man aged 50 to 59 in a cohort exposed to, infected with or recovered from COVID-19 (not recorded which). The J gene is TRBJ1-2, the V gene TRBV3-1 (or the pseudogene TRBV3-2); TRBD1 agrees at 7 bases. Sequenced: PBMCs or T cells enriched from blood (not recorded which). CDR3 in amino acids: CASSQGKTGVGYTF. The CDR3, as DNA: TGTGCCAGCAGCCAAGGGAAAACAGGGGTTGGCTACACCTTC.